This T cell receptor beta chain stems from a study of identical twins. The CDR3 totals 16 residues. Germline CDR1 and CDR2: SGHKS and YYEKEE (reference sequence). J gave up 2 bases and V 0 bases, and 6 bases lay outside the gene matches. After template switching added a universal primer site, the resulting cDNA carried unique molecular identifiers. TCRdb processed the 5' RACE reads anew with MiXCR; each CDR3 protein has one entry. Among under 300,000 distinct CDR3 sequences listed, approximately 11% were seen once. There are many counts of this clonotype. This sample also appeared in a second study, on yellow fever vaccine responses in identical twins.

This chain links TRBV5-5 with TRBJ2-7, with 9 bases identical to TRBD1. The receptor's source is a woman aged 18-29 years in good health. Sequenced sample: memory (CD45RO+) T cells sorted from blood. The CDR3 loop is CASSLEDRGIPYEQYF. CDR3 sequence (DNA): TGTGCCAGCAGCTTGGAGGACAGGGGTATTCCCTACGAGCAGTACTTC.